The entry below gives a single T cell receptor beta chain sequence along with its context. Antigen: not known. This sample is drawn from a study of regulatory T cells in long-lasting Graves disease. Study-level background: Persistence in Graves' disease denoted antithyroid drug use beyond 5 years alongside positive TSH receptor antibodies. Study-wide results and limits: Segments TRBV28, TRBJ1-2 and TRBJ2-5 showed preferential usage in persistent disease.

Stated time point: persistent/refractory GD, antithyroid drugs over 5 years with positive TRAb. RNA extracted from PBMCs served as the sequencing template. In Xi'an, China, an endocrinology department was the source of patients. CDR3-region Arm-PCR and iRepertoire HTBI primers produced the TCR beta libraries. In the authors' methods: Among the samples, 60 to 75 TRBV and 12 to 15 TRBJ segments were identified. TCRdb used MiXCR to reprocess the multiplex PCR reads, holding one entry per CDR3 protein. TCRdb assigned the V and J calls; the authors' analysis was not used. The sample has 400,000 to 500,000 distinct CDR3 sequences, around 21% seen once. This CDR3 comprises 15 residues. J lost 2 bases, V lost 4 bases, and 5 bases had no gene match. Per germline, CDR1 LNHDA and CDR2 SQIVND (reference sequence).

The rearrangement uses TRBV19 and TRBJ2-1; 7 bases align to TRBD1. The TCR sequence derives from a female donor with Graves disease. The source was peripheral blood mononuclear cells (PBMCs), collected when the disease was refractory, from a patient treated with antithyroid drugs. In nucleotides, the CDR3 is TGTGCCAGTAGTACCGACAGGGACCCCTACAATGAGCAGTTCTTC. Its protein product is CASSTDRDPYNEQFF.